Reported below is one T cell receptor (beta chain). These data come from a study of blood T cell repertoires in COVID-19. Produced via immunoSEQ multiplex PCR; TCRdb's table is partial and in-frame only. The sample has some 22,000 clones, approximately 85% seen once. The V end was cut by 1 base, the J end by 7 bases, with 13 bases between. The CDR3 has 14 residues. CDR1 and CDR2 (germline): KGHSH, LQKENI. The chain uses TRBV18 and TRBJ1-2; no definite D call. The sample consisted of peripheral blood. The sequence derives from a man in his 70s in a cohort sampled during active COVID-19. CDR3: CASSPREGNFGYTF. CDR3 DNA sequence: TGTGCCAGCTCACCACGGGAGGGAAATTTTGGCTACACCTTC.